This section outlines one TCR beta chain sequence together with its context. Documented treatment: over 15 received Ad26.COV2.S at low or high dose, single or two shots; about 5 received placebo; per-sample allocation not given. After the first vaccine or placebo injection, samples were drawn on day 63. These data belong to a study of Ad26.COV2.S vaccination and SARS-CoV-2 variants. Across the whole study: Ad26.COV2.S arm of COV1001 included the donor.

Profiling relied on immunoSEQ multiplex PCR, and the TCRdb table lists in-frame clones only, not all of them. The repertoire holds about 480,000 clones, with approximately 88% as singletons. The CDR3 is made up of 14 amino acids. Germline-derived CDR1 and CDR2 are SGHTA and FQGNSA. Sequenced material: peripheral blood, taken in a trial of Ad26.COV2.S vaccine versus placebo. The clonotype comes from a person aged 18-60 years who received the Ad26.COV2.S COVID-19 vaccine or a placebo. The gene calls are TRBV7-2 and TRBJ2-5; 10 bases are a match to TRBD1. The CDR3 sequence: CATARDRGRETQYF. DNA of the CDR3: TGTGCGACGGCGAGGGACAGGGGCCGAGAGACCCAGTACTTC.